Listed here is a single T cell receptor beta chain. Its antigen is not known. Repertoires were generated with immunoSEQ multiplex PCR, while TCRdb's copy carries only in-frame clones and drops some. The data hold some 170,000 clones, with 85% to 90% observed a single time. The entry originates in a study of cytomegalovirus exposure and HLA in healthy donors. Findings and caveats of the study: It was reported that the classifier diagnosed cytomegalovirus status with high specificity and sensitivity in both the original and validation cohorts. The study put under 200 TCR beta chains on its list as cytomegalovirus-associated.

Germline V gene sequence: CDR1 MRHNA, CDR2 SNTAGT. V gave up 9 bases and J gave up 3 bases; unmatched junction bases: 6. This CDR3 has 14 amino acids. The material sequenced was PBMCs. This TCR was recovered from a woman aged 18-29 years in good health and CMV-seropositive. This sequence joins TRBV6-4 and TRBJ2-3; 10 nucleotides align to TRBD2. The CDR3 protein is CASPPGLATDTQYF. CDR3 DNA: TGTGCCAGTCCCCCGGGACTAGCGACAGATACGCAGTATTTT.